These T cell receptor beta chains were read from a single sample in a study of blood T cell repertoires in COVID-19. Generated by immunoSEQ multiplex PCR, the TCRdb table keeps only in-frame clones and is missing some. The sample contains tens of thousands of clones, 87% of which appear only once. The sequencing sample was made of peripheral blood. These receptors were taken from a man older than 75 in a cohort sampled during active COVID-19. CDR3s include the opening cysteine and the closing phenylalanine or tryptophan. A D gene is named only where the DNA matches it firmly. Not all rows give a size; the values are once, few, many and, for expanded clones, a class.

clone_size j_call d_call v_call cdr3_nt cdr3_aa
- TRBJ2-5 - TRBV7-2 TGTGCCAGCAGCTTAGCACAGGGAGAGACCCAGTACTTC CASSLAQGETQYF
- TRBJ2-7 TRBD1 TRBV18 TGTGCCAGCTCACCCGGGACAGGGGGCGACGAGCAGTACTTC CASSPGTGGDEQYF
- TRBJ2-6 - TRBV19 TGTGCCACCAGGCGAAGTTTCTCTGGGGCCAACGTCCTGACTTTC CATRRSFSGANVLTF
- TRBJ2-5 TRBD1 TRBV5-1 TGCGCCAGCAGCTCTGGACAGGGCCAAGAGACCCAGTACTTC CASSSGQGQETQYF
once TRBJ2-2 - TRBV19 TGTGCCAGTAGTACCCAGGGGTTCACCGGGGAGCTGTTTTTT CASSTQGFTGELFF
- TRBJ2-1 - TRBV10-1 TGCGCCAGCAGTGAGCGCGGGGCCGCTTACTACAATGAGCAGTTCTTC CASSERGAAYYNEQFF
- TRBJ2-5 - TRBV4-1 TGCGCCAGCGCTCTGATTAGGACAGAAGAGACCCAGTACTTC CASALIRTEETQYF
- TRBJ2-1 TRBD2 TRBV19 TGTGCCAGTAGAGGGATACCGGGAGGGCTGAATGAGCAGTTCTTC CASRGIPGGLNEQFF
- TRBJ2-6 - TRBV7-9 TGTGCCAGCAGCTCACAGATATCTGGGGCCAACGTCCTGACTTTC CASSSQISGANVLTF
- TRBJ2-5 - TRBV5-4 TGTGCCAGCAGCTACCGGGACACACAAGAGACCCAGTACTTC CASSYRDTQETQYF
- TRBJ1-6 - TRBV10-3 TGTGCCATCAGTGAGTCGAATGCAGGGAATAATTCACCCCTCCACTTT CAISESNAGNNSPLHF
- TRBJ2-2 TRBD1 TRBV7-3 TGTGCCAGCAGCGAGGGCCCAGGGGGCGGGGAGCTGTTTTTT CASSEGPGGGELFF
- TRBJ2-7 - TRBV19 TGTGCCAGTAGTCCCTTACAGGGCCGCTACGAGCAGTACTTC CASSPLQGRYEQYF
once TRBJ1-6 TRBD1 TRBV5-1 TGCGCCAGCAGCAATGACAGGGGGATTTATTCACCCCTCCACTTT CASSNDRGIYSPLHF
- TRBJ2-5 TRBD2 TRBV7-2 TGTGCCAGCAGCTTAGATCGGGGGGGGCCCGTAGAGACCCAGTACTTC CASSLDRGGPVETQYF
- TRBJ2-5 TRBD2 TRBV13 TGTGCCAGCAGCTTAGCGGGAGGATGGGAGACCCAGTACTTC CASSLAGGWETQYF
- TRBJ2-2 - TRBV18 TGTGCCAGCTCACCAGTGTCAGGGGCCGGGGAGCTGTTTTTT CASSPVSGAGELFF
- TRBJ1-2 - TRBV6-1 TGTGCCAGCAGTGAAGCGCGAGGCTACACCTTC CASSEARGYTF
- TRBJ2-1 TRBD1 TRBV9 TGTGCCAGCAGCGGCGGACAGGGGTATCCTGAGCAGTTCTTC CASSGGQGYPEQFF
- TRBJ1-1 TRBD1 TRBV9 TGTGCCAGCAGCCGGGACAGCAACACTGAAGCTTTCTTT CASSRDSNTEAFF
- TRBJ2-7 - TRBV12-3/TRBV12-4 TGTGCCAGCACCGAGGACAGCTACGAGCAGTACTTC CASTEDSYEQYF
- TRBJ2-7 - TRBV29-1 TGCAGCGTTGAAGATCACCTCAGGGAGCAGTACTTC CSVEDHLREQYF
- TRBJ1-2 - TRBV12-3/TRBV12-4 TGTGCCAGCGCTCGGGGAGCGAACGGCTACACCTTC CASARGANGYTF
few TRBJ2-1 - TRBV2 TGTGCCAGCAGTGAGCCCCCGGGACAAAGATGGGAGCAGTTCTTC CASSEPPGQRWEQFF
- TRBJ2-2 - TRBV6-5 TGTGCCAGCACCGCAGGGTGGGAAAACGGGGAGCTGTTTTTT CASTAGWENGELFF
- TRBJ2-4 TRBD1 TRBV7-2 TGTGCCAGCAGCCAAAATGGACAGGGGGCAGACATTCAGTACTTC CASSQNGQGADIQYF
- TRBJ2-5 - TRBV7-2 TGTGCCAGCAGCTTATTTGGCGGGGGCTCGAGAGAGACCCAGTACTTC CASSLFGGGSRETQYF
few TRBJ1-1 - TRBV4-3 TGCGCCAGCAGCCAGGGCTACAACACTGAAGCTTTCTTT CASSQGYNTEAFF
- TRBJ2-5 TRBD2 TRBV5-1 TGCGCCAGCAGCTTGGCACTAGCGGGAGAAGGGACCCAGTACTTC CASSLALAGEGTQYF
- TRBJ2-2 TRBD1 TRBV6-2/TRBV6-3 TGTGCCAGCAGTTACAGGGGGCAATCCGGGGAGCTGTTTTTT CASSYRGQSGELFF
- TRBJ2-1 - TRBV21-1 TGTGCCAGCAGCGCCCCGGGACTAGCGTCATACAATGAGCAGTTCTTC CASSAPGLASYNEQFF
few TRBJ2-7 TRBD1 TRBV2 TGTGCCAGCAGTCCCGGGACAGGGGGCTTAGGATCCTACGAGCAGTACTTC CASSPGTGGLGSYEQYF
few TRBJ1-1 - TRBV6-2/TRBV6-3 TGTGCCAGCAGCCGTGCGGGGGGCAGAACTGAAGCTTTCTTT CASSRAGGRTEAFF
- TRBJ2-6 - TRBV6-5 TGTGCCAGCAGTTTACGACAGACTGGGGCCAACGTCCTGACTTTC CASSLRQTGANVLTF
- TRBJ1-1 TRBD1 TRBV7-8 TGTGCCAGCAGCTTAGGCAGGGGGATTACTGAAGCTTTCTTT CASSLGRGITEAFF